What follows describes a single T cell receptor beta chain. Its antigen is unknown. This record comes from a study of OX40 agonist ivuxolimab in advanced cancers. Study-wide context: Previous treatment with anti-PD-1, anti-PD-L1 or anti-CTLA-4 therapy was allowed; more than 35% had received some. Study conclusions and caveats: Those patients achieving a partial response at 0.1-3.0 mg/kg showed among the lowest clonal expansion. The study found that CD8+ T cells averaged more expanded clones than CD4+.

Collection of blood occurred at baseline, at cycle 4 day 1, and at cycle 7 day 1. Between the trimmed V and J ends, which lost 6 bases and 8 bases, there was a span of 19 bases. The CDR3 runs to 14 residues. CDR1 is MNHNY, CDR2 SVGAGI, per germline (reference sequence). TCRdb's copy holds only in-frame clones and misses some; the assay was immunoSEQ multiplex PCR. Of about 98,000 clones in the sample, 85% to 95% were seen once. The chain combines TRBV6-6 with TRBJ1-2, with D maybe TRBD1 (5 bases). The starting material was CD4+ or CD8+ T cells sorted from blood, obtained in a trial of the OX40 agonist ivuxolimab. The TCR sequence derives from an adult with an advanced solid tumor such as melanoma, head and neck, liver or kidney cancer. The CDR3 sequence is CASSTLGWGGGYTF. CDR3 DNA sequence: TGTGCCAGCAGCACGTTAGGATGGGGCGGGGGCTACACCTTC.